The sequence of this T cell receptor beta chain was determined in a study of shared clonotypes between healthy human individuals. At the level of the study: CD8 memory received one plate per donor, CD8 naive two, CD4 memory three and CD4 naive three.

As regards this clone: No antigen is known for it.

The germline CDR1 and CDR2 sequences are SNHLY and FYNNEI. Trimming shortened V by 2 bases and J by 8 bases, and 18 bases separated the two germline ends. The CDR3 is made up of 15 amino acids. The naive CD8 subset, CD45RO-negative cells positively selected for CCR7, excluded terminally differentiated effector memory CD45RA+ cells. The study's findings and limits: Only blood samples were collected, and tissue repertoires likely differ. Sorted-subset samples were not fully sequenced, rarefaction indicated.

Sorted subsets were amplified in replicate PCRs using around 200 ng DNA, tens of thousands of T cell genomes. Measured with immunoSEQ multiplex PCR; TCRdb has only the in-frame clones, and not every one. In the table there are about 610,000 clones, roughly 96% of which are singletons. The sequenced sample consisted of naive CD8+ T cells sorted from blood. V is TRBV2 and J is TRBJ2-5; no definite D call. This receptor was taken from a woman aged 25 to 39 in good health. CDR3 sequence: CASSEISAISDTQYF. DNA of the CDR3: TGTGCCAGCAGTGAAATCAGTGCCATTAGTGACACCCAGTACTTC. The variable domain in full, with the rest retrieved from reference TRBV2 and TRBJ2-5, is EPEVTQTPSHQVTQMGQEVILRCVPISNHLYFYWYRQILGQKVEFLVSFYNNEISEKSEIFDDQFSVERPDGSNFTLKIRSTKLEDSAMYFCASSEISAISDTQYFGPGTRLLVL.